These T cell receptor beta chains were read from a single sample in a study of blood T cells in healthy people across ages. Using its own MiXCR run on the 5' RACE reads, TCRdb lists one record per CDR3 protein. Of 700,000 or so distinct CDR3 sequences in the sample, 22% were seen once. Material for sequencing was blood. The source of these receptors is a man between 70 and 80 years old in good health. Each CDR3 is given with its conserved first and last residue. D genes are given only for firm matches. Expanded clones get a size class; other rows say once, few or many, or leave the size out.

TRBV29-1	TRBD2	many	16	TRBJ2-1	TGCAGCGTTGATTTAAGTTCGGGACTAGGGCCTGATGAGCAGTTCTTC	CSVDLSSGLGPDEQFF
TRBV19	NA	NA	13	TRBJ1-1	TGTGCCAGTAGTATAGATCTGAGGCGCGCAGCTTTCTTT	CASSIDLRRAAFF
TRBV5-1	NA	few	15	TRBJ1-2	TGCGCCAGCAAGGAGCCGGCGGACAGCGACTATGGCTACACCTTC	CASKEPADSDYGYTF
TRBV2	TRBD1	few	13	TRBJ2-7	TGTGCCAGCGATCGGGACAGGAGTTACGAGCAGTACTTC	CASDRDRSYEQYF
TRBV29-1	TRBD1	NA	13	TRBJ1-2	TGCAGCGTTGAAGCGGCAGGGGGGTATGGCTACACCTTC	CSVEAAGGYGYTF
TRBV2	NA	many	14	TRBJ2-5	TGTGCCAGCAGGTTGGACACCTTTGAAGAGACCCAGTACTTC	CASRLDTFEETQYF
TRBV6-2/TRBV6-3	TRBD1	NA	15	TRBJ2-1	TGTGCCAGCAGCCTGACAGGGGTTCCCAACAATGAGCAGTTCTTC	CASSLTGVPNNEQFF
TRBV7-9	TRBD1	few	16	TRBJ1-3	TGTGCCAGCAGCGCGGGACAGGGGAGCTCTGGAAACACCATATATTTT	CASSAGQGSSGNTIYF
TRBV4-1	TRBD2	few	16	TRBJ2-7	TGCGCCAGCAGCCAAGGACTAGCGGAGGCTTCCTACGAGCAGTACTTC	CASSQGLAEASYEQYF
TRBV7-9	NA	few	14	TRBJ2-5	TGTGCCAGCAGCGCAGTCGGAGGGCAAGAGACCCAGTACTTC	CASSAVGGQETQYF
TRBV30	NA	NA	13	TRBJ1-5	TGTGCCTGGAACTTGGGGGGGGATCAGCCCCAGCATTTT	CAWNLGGDQPQHF
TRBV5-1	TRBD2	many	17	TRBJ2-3	TGCGCCAGCAGCTTGTCATCGGCGGGAGGGTTCACAGATACGCAGTATTTT	CASSLSSAGGFTDTQYF
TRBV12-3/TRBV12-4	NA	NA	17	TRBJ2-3	TGTGCCAGCAGTTTAGGACCCCTAACATCTGGCACAGATACGCAGTATTTT	CASSLGPLTSGTDTQYF
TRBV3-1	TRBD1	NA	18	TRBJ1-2	TGTGCCAGCAGCCAAGAAGCCCTGGCACCAGACAGGGCCGGGGGCTACACCTTC	CASSQEALAPDRAGGYTF
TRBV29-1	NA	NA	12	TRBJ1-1	TGCAGCGTTGAAGTGGCTGTGACTGAAGCTTTCTTT	CSVEVAVTEAFF
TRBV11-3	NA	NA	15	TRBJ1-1	TGTGCCAGCAGGCTTTCATTACAGACCAACACTGAAGCTTTCTTT	CASRLSLQTNTEAFF
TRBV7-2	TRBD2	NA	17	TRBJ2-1	TGTGCCAGCAGCCGCTCGTTTGGCGGGAGTGTCTACAATGAGCAGTTCTTC	CASSRSFGGSVYNEQFF
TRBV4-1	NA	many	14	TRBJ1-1	TGCGCCAGCAGCCAGGAGGGGATGAACACTGAAGCTTTCTTT	CASSQEGMNTEAFF
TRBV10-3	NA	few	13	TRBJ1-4	TGTGCCATCAGGGAGGCAACTAATGAAAAACTGTTTTTT	CAIREATNEKLFF
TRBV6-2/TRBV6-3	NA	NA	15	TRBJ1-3	TGTGCCAGCACTTACAGGAGAAACTCTGGAAACACCATATATTTT	CASTYRRNSGNTIYF
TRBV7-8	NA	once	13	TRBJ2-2	TGTGCCAGCAGCCTCAGGGGTCGTAGGGAGCTGTTTTTT	CASSLRGRRELFF
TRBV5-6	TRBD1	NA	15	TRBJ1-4	TGTGCCAGCAGCCCGACGACAGGGGCGAATGAAAAACTGTTTTTT	CASSPTTGANEKLFF
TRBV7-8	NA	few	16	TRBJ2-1	TGTGCCAGCAGCCTCACTAGGGGGGGAGCCTACAATGAGCAGTTCTTC	CASSLTRGGAYNEQFF
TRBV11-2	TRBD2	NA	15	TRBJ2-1	TGTGCCAGCAGCTTAGATATAGCGGGAAGGTTTGAGCAGTTCTTC	CASSLDIAGRFEQFF
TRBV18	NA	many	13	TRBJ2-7	TGTGCCAGCTCACCGGGAGATACCTACGAGCAGTACTTC	CASSPGDTYEQYF
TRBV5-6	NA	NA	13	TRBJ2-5	TGTGCCAGCAGCGCGACAGGTAGAGAGACCCAGTACTTC	CASSATGRETQYF
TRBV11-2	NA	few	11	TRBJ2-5	TGTGCCAGCACCTTTAAAGAGACCCAGTACTTC	CASTFKETQYF
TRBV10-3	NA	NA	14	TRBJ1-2	TGTGCCATCAGCGGGACGGCGGAAGTGAGTGGCTACACCTTC	CAISGTAEVSGYTF
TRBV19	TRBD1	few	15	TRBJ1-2	TGTGCCAGTAGTGGCCCAGGGGGCGCAGACTATGGCTACACCTTC	CASSGPGGADYGYTF
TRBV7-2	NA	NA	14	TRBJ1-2	TGTGCCAGCAGCTTAGATACAGGGAACTATGGCTGCACCTTC	CASSLDTGNYGCTF
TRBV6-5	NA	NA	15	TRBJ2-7	TGTGCCAGCAGTTACTCACACGCGCTCCGCTACGAGCAGTACTTC	CASSYSHALRYEQYF
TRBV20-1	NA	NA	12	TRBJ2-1	TGCAGTGCTAGAGTGTTGGACAATGAGCAGTTCTTC	CSARVLDNEQFF
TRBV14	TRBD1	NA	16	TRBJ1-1	TGTGCCAGCAGCCATTGGGACAGGGGGCTGGGCACTGAAGCTTTCTTT	CASSHWDRGLGTEAFF
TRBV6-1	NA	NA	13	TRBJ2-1	TGTGCCAGCAGTGTCACAGGTCCCAATGAGCAGTTCTTC	CASSVTGPNEQFF
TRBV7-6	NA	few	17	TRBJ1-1	TGTGCCAGCAGCTTACTTGGCGGAGCCTTAGTGAACACTGAAGCTTTCTTT	CASSLLGGALVNTEAFF
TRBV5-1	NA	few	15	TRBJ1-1	TGCGCCAGCAGTTGGACGGGGGGCGATGGCACTGAAGCTTTCTTT	CASSWTGGDGTEAFF
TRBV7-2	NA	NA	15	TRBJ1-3	TGTGCCAGCAGCTGGGCACGGGCCTCTGGAAACACCGTATATTTT	CASSWARASGNTVYF
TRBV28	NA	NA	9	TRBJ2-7	TGTCCCAATCACTACGAGCAGTACTTC	CPNHYEQYF
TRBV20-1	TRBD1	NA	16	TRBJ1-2	TGCAGTGCTCGAGACAGGGCGCATGCTTGGGGATATGGCTACACCTTC	CSARDRAHAWGYGYTF
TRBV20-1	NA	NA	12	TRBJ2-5	TGCAGTGCTAGAGTGGGCAGCGAGACCCAGTACTTC	CSARVGSETQYF
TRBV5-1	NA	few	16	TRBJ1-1	TGCGCCAGCAGCTTGTTTGAGGGAGTGCCAGGCACTGAAGCTTTCTTT	CASSLFEGVPGTEAFF
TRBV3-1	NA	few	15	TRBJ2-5	TGTGCCAGCAGCCAAGATCGGGGGACCCAAGAGACCCAGTACTTC	CASSQDRGTQETQYF
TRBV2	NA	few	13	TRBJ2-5	TGTGCCAATCTTGTCGGGAGTAGGGAGACCCAGTACTTC	CANLVGSRETQYF
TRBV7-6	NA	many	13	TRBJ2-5	TGTGCCAGCAGCTTTCCAAACGACCCGACCCAGTACTTC	CASSFPNDPTQYF
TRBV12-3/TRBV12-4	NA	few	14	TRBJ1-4	TGTGCCAGCAGTTTAGAGGTAGTGCCGGAAAAACTGTTTTTT	CASSLEVVPEKLFF
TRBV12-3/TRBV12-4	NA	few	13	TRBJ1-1	TGTGCCAGCAGTTTACAGGAGGTCACTGAAGCCTTCTTT	CASSLQEVTEAFF
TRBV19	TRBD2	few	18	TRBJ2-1	TGTGCCAGTAGTCCAGGACTAGCGGGGGGGCCAACCTACAATGAGCAGTTCTTC	CASSPGLAGGPTYNEQFF
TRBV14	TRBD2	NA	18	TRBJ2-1	TGTGCCAGCAGCCCCTCTCAGGGACTATACATCTCCTACAATGAGCAGTTCTTC	CASSPSQGLYISYNEQFF
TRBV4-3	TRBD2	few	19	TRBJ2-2	TGCGCCAGCAGCCAAGATTTTGGGACTAGCGGGAGGAACACCGGGGAGCTGTTTTTT	CASSQDFGTSGRNTGELFF
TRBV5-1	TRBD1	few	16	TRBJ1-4	TGCGCCAGCAGCGGCGGGACAGGGGGCACTAATGAAAAACTGTTTTTT	CASSGGTGGTNEKLFF
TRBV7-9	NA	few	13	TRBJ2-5	TGTGCCAGCCGGCTCTTATTCCAAGAGACCCAGTACTTC	CASRLLFQETQYF
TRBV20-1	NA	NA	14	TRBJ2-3	TGCAGTGCTAGTTGGGGGGGGGCCTCCGATACGCAGTATTTT	CSASWGGASDTQYF
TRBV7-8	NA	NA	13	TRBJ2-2	TGTGCCAGCAGCTACGGCCCGGCCGGGGAGCTGTTTTTT	CASSYGPAGELFF